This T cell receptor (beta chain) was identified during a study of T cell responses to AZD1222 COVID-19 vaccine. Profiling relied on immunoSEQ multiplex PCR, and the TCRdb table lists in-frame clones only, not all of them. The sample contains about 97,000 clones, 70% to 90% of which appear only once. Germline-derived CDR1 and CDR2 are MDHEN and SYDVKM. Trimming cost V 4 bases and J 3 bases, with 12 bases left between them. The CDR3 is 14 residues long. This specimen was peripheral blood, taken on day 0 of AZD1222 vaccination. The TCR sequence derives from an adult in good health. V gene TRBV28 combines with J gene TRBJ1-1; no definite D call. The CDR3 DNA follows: TGTGCCAGCAGTTACCCGACAAGTTACACTGAAGCTTTCTTT. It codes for CASSYPTSYTEAFF.